The 20 T cell receptor beta chains listed next were all sequenced from one sample in a study of spatial heterogeneity in lung cancer. Study-level points and caveats: Tumoral mutation counts were tracked by counts of expanded intratumoral alpha and beta TCRs.

TCRdb independently ran MiXCR on the 5' RACE reads; one entry per CDR3 protein. The top ten clones hold under 50% of a sample with 5,000 to 5,500 distinct CDR3 sequences, around 6.7% of them seen once. Stated time point: sample taken at primary tumor resection. No antigen is known for these receptors. The sample in question was lung tumor tissue, obtained at surgery. The receptors were sampled from a male donor with early-stage non-small cell lung cancer.

This clonotype was recorded many times. V and J are TRBV29-1 and TRBJ2-5, with 9 nucleotides matching TRBD1. V was pared by 7 bases and J by 4 bases, with 7 bases of the junction left unmatched. The CDR3 has 13 residues. The V gene's germline CDR1 is SQVTM and CDR2 ANQGSEA. The CDR3 bases are TGCAGCGCCCGAGACAGGGGGGGAGAGACCCAGTACTTC. Protein product: CSARDRGGETQYF.

This clonotype is medium-sized (0.01 to 0.1%) by share. The J gene is TRBJ2-1, the V gene TRBV12-3 or TRBV12-4, with D perhaps being TRBD1 or TRBD2 (6 bases each). This CDR3 contains 15 residues. V was cut by 7 bases and J by 3 bases, with 16 bases left in between. CDR3 sequence reads: CASIMEGEVYNEQFF. The CDR3 region has the DNA TGTGCCAGCATCATGGAGGGGGAGGTCTACAATGAGCAGTTCTTC.

The V and J genes are TRBV6-2 or TRBV6-3 and TRBJ2-1; D is uncertain. The V gene lost 2 bases and the J gene lost 10 bases, with 9 bases spanning the gap. The CDR3 has 12 residues. Germline loops: CDR1 MNHEY, CDR2 SVGEGT. The CDR3 region is CASSYGVQEQFF. The CDR3 region has the DNA TGTGCCAGCAGTTACGGGGTGCAGGAGCAGTTCTTC.

This clonotype counts as medium-sized (0.01 to 0.1%). The chain has TRBV20-1 and TRBJ2-4; no definite D call. V shed 4 bases and J shed 9 bases, with 16 bases lying between them. The CDR3 totals 13 residues. Germline CDR1 and CDR2: DFQATT and SNEGSKA (reference sequence). Written as DNA, the CDR3 is TGCAGTGCTATGGACGTCGGGTTAAGCATTCAGTACTTC. The encoded protein is CSAMDVGLSIQYF.

This clonotype was seen only a few times. CDR3 in DNA: TGTGCCAGCAGAAGTCAGGGTAAAGGCACAGATACGCAGTATTTT. Amino acid sequence: CASRSQGKGTDTQYF. The J gene is TRBJ2-3, the V gene TRBV28, with D perhaps TRBD1 (5 bases). The CDR3 spans 15 residues. Germline CDR1 is MDHEN and CDR2 is SYDVKM. V lost 6 bases to trimming and J lost 1 base, with 14 bases between them.

This clonotype has at least ten counts. The chain is built from TRBV5-1 and TRBJ2-5; D is ambiguous. V lost 3 bases to trimming and J lost 3 bases, with 9 bases between them. This CDR3 spans 13 amino acids. Germline CDR1 is SGHRS and CDR2 is YFSETQ. The DNA for the CDR3 is TGCGCCAGCAGCTCAGCAATGAAAGAGACCCAGTACTTC. Protein product: CASSSAMKETQYF.

This clonotype has at least ten counts. This chain uses TRBV20-1 with TRBJ2-1; D call uncertain. Trimming shortened V by 5 bases and J by 2 bases, and 7 bases separated the two germline ends. Germline CDR1 and CDR2: DFQATT and SNEGSKA (reference sequence). The CDR3 is 12 residues long. In DNA, the CDR3 is TGCAGTGCTCCGGAAACCTACAATGAGCAGTTCTTC. This translates into CSAPETYNEQFF.

This clonotype was counted only a few times. CDR3 nucleotides: TGTGCCAGCAGCTTAAGCCAACTAGGGACCGGGGAGCTGTTTTTT. Its protein product is CASSLSQLGTGELFF. This chain joins TRBV7-2 and TRBJ2-2; D is possibly TRBD2 (5 bases). In germline, CDR1 is SGHTA, CDR2 FQGNSA. The CDR3 runs 15 residues. Trimming pared 2 bases from V and 5 bases from J, leaving 12 bases between.

The V and J genes are TRBV20-1 and TRBJ2-5, with 7 positions matching TRBD2. V dropped 1 base and J dropped 2; count of bases not matched to a gene: 7. The germline V gene encodes CDR1 DFQATT and CDR2 SNEGSKA (reference sequence). The CDR3 is made up of 15 amino acids. As DNA, the CDR3 is TGCAGTGCTAGAGCCCCAGCGGGACTTCAAGAGACCCAGTACTTC. Protein sequence: CSARAPAGLQETQYF.

This clonotype is medium-sized. CDR3 nucleotide sequence: TGTGCCAGCAGCTTTCCAGGGGGTTCACCCCTCCACTTT. Residues: CASSFPGGSPLHF. The chain combines TRBV7-9 with TRBJ1-6, with 7 bases fitting TRBD1. CDR1 is SEHNR and CDR2 is FQNEAQ in the germline V gene (reference sequence). CDR3 length: 13 residues. Germline trimming cut 3 bases from V and 9 bases from J; bases unmatched to any gene: 2.

Note on this clonotype: A much more abundant neighbour one base away suggests this may be a read error. CDR3: CASSLWEEGNEQFF. The CDR3 bases are TGTGCCAGCAGCTTGTGGGAGGAGGGCAATGAGCAGTTCTTC. The rearrangement links TRBV5-5 to TRBJ2-1, with a weak D call TRBD2 (6 bases). Germline CDR1 reads SGHKS; CDR2 reads YYEKEE (reference sequence). Trimming took off 1 base at V and 6 bases at J, with 11 bases between the two ends. The CDR3 length is 14 residues.

This clonotype came up many times. The chain recombines TRBV10-3 with TRBJ1-2; D remains unclear. Germline V gene lookup returns CDR1 ENHRY and CDR2 SYGVKD. The CDR3 is made up of 13 amino acids. The germline V and J ends were trimmed by 2 bases and 7 bases, with 11 bases remaining between them. This chain's CDR3 is CAISEGDTAGYTF. The CDR3 DNA sequence: TGTGCCATCAGTGAGGGTGACACGGCTGGCTACACCTTC.

The V call is TRBV28, the J call TRBJ1-2; possibly TRBD1 for D (5 bases). The CDR3 is 14 amino acids. V was shortened by 4 bases and J by 8 bases, with 17 bases between the two germline ends. Looked up from germline, CDR1 is MDHEN and CDR2 is SYDVKM. The CDR3 reads CASSSVGRSYGYTF. The CDR3 DNA follows: TGTGCCAGCAGTTCTGTGGGGCGGAGCTACGGCTACACCTTC.

The chain is built from TRBV20-1 and TRBJ2-7; 12 bases fit TRBD2. The CDR3 spans 15 residues. Trimming took 0 bases from V and 7 from J; bases not matched to a gene: 7. Looked up from germline, CDR1 is DFQATT and CDR2 is SNEGSKA (reference sequence). CDR3 in amino acids: CSARDSTSGSYEQYF. In nucleotides, the CDR3 is TGCAGTGCTAGAGACTCGACTAGCGGGAGTTATGAGCAGTACTTC.

This clonotype was seen at least ten times. This chain uses TRBV7-9 with TRBJ1-1, with a tentative D call TRBD1 (6 bases). V was trimmed by 1 base and J by 0 bases, leaving 9 bases between them. Per germline, CDR1 SEHNR and CDR2 FQNEAQ (reference sequence). This CDR3 contains 15 residues. In nucleotides, the CDR3 is TGTGCCAGCAGCTTAGGGGGGCGCGTGAACACTGAAGCTTTCTTT. As protein: CASSLGGRVNTEAFF.

This clonotype was detected many times. The rearrangement joins TRBV2 to TRBJ2-1, with TRBD2 matching 10 bases. Losses at the gene ends were 7 bases for V and 7 bases for J; bases not matched to a gene: 7. Germline CDR1 and CDR2: SNHLY and FYNNEI. There are 14 residues in the CDR3. DNA of the CDR3: TGTGCCAGCAATACCCTAGCGGGGGCGAATGAGCAGTTCTTC. Translation gives CASNTLAGANEQFF.

The rearrangement uses TRBV12-3 or TRBV12-4 and TRBJ2-5; 9 bases align to TRBD1. This CDR3 is 13 amino acids long. V trimming: 6 bases; J trimming: 4 bases; junction bases outside the gene matches: 3. The CDR3 loop reads CASSPGQGETQYF. The CDR3 DNA sequence: TGTGCCAGCAGCCCGGGACAGGGAGAGACCCAGTACTTC.

In its sample, this clonotype was seen many times. The V and J genes are TRBV27 and TRBJ1-1; the match to TRBD1 covers 7 bases. CDR3 size: 12 residues. With 10 bases clipped from V and 3 bases from J, the junction kept 5 bases outside the gene matches. Germline CDR1 is MNHEY and CDR2 is SMNVEV (reference sequence). CDR3: CATRGIHTEAFF. DNA for the CDR3: TGTGCCACCAGGGGGATTCACACTGAAGCTTTCTTT.

This clonotype was seen at least ten times. V gene TRBV25-1 combines with J gene TRBJ2-7; 11 bases match TRBD2. Germline V gene lookup returns CDR1 MGHDK and CDR2 SYGVNS. This CDR3 has 15 amino acids. V dropped 3 bases and J dropped 5; count of bases not matched to a gene: 6. The CDR3 DNA sequence: TGTGCCAGCAGTGATCTAGCGGGAGGAGACAACGAGCAGTACTTC. It encodes CASSDLAGGDNEQYF.

There are a few counts of this clonotype. V and J are TRBV11-2 and TRBJ2-3, with D maybe TRBD1 (7 bases). Trimming pared 2 bases from V and 6 bases from J, leaving 18 bases between. Germline V gene lookup returns CDR1 SGHAT and CDR2 FQNNGV. This CDR3 comprises 16 residues. CDR3 region: CASSLMSAGGMDTQYF. The CDR3 nucleotides read TGTGCCAGCAGCTTAATGTCCGCAGGGGGGATGGATACGCAGTATTTT.